The present TCR beta chain was sequenced within a study of molecular identifiers for immune sequencing clone quantification. This clonotype was seen ten or more times. The J segment lost 7 bases and the V segment lost 6 bases, leaving 11 bases of the junction unmatched. Germline values: CDR1 SGHNT, CDR2 YYREEE (reference sequence). CDR3 length equals 15 residues. TCRdb independently ran MiXCR on the PCR reads; one entry per CDR3 protein. The data contain more than 550,000 distinct CDR3 sequences, 25% of them singletons. This TCR was recovered from a human donor in good health. Some libraries in this study had Jurkat cell RNA spiked in. The chain has TRBV5-4 and TRBJ2-2; TRBD1 matches 8 bases. The sample taken for sequencing was naive CD8+ T cells from blood, with Jurkat cell RNA spiked in. Specified subset: FACS-sorted CD8+CD4-CCR7+CD45RA+ naive T cells. The CDR3 region has the DNA TGTGCCAGCACTACCGGGACAGGATATAGCGGGGAGCTGTTTTTT. This translates into CASTTGTGYSGELFF.